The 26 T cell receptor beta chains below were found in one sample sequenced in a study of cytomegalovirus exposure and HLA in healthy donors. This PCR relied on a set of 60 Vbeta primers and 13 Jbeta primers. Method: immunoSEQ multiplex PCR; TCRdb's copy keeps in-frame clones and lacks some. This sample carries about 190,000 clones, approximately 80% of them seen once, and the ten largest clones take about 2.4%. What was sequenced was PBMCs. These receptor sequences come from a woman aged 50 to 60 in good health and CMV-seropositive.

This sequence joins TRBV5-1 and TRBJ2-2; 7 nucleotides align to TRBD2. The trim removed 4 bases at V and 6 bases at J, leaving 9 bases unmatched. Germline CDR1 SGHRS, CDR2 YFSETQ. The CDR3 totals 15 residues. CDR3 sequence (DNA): TGCGCCAGCAGCCATACTAGCGCCCTCCCCGGGGAGCTGTTTTTT. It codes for CASSHTSALPGELFF.

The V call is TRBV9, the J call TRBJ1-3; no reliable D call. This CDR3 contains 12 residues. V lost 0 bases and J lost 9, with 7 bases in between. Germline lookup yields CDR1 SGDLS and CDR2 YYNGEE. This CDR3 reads CASSVASGTIYF. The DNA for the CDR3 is TGTGCCAGCAGCGTAGCTAGCGGCACCATATATTTT.

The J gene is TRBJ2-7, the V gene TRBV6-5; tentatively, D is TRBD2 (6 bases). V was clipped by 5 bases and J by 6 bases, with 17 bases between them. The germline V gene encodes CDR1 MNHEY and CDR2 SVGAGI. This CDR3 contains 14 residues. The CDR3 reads CASSPSGRRGEQYF. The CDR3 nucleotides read TGTGCCAGCAGTCCGTCGGGGAGGAGAGGCGAGCAGTACTTC.

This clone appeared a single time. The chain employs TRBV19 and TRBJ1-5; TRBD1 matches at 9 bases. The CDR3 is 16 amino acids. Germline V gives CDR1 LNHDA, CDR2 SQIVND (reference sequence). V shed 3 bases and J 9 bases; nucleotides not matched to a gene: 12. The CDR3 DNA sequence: TGTGCCAGTAGTATCATTGGGGGACAGGGAAGGAGGCCCCAGCATTTT. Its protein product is CASSIIGGQGRRPQHF.

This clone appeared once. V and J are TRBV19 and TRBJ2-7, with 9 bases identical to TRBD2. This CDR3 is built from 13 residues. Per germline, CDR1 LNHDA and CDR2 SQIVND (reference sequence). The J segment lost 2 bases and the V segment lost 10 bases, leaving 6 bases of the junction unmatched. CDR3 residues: CATQERGAYEQYF. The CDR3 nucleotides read TGTGCCACCCAGGAGCGGGGGGCCTACGAGCAGTACTTC.

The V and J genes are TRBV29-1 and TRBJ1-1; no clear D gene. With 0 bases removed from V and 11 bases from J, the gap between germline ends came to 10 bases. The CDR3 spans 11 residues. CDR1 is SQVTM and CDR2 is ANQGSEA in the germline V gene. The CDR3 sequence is CSVEEKAGAFF. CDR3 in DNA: TGCAGCGTTGAAGAGAAGGCCGGGGCTTTCTTT.

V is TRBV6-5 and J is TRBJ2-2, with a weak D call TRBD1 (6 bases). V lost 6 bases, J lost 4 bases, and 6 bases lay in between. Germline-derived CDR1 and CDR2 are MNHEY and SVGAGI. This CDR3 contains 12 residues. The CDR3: CASSRGTGELFF. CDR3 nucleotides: TGTGCCAGCAGCAGGGGCACCGGGGAGCTGTTTTTT.

The CDR3 loop reads CASSRRDGNQPQHF. CDR3 nucleotides: TGTGCCAGCAGCCGCCGGGATGGCAATCAGCCCCAGCATTTT. The V and J genes are TRBV7-8 and TRBJ1-5; D is ambiguous. The CDR3 is 14 residues long. Trimming removed 5 bases at V and 2 bases at J, with 10 bases between. Germline V gives CDR1 SGHVS, CDR2 FQNEAQ.

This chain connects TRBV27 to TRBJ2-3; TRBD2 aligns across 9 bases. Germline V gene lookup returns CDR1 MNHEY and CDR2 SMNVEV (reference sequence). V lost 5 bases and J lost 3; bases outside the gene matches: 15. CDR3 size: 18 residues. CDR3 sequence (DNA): TGTGCCAGCAGTGCGACGGAGCGGGGGGCAGGAGAAACAGATACGCAGTATTTT. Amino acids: CASSATERGAGETDTQYF.

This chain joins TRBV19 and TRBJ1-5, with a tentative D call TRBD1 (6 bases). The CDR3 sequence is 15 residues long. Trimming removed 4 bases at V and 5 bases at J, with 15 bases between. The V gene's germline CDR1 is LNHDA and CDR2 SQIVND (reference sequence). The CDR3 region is CASSKRGAEDQPQHF. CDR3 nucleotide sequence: TGTGCCAGTAGTAAGCGGGGGGCAGAGGATCAGCCCCAGCATTTT. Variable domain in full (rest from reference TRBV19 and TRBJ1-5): DGGITQSPKYLFRKEGQNVTLSCEQNLNHDAMYWYRQDPGQGLRLIYYSQIVNDFQKGDIAEGYSVSREKKESFPLTVTSAQKNPTAFYLCASSKRGAEDQPQHFGDGTRLSIL.

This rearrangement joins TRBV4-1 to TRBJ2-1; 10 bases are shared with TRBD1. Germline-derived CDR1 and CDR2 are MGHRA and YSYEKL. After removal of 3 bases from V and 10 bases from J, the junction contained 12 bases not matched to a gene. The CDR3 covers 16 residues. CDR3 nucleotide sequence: TGCGCCAGCAGCCACATCCGGGACAGGGGACTAAGAGAGCAGTTCTTC. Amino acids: CASSHIRDRGLREQFF.

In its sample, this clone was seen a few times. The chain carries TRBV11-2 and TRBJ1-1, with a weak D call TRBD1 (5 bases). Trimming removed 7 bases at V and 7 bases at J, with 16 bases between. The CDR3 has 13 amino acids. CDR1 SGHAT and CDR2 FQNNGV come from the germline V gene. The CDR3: CASNRRGGDEAFF. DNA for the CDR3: TGTGCCAGCAACCGGAGGGGAGGGGATGAAGCTTTCTTT.

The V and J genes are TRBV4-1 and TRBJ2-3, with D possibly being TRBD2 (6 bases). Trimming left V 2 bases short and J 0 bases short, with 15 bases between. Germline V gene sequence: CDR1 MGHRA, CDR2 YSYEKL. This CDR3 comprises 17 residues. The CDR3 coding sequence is TGCGCCAGCAGCCAAACCCCGCGGGACCGAAGCACAGATACGCAGTATTTT. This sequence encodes CASSQTPRDRSTDTQYF.

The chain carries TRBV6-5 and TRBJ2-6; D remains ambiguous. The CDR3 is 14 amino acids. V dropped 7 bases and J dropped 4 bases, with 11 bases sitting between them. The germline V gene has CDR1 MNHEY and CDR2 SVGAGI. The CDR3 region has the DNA TGTGCCAGCATGATCTTCGAGGGGGCCAACGTCCTGACTTTC. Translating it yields CASMIFEGANVLTF.

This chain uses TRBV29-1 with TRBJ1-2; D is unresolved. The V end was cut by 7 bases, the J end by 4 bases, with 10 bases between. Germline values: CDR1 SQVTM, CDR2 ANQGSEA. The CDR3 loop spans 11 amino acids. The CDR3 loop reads CSGGEGYGYTF. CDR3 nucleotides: TGCAGCGGGGGAGAGGGCTATGGCTACACCTTC.

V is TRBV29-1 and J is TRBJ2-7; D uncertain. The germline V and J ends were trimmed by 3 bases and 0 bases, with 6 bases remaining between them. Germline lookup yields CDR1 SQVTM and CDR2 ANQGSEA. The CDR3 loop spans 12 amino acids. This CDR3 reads CSVEVSSYEQYF. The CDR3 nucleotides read TGCAGCGTTGAGGTGAGCTCCTACGAGCAGTACTTC.

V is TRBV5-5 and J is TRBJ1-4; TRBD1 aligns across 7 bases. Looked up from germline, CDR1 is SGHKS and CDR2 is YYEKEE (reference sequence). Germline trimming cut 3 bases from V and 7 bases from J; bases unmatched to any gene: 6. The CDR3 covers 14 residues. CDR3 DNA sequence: TGTGCCAGCAGCTCTCAGGGGGACAGTGAAAAACTGTTTTTT. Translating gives CASSSQGDSEKLFF.

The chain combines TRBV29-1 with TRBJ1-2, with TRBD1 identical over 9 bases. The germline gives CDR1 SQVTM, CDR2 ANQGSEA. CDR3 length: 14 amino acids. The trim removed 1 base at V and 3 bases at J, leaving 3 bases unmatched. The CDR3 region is CSVEGGTGHYGYTF. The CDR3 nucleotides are TGCAGCGTTGAAGGAGGGACAGGGCACTATGGCTACACCTTC.

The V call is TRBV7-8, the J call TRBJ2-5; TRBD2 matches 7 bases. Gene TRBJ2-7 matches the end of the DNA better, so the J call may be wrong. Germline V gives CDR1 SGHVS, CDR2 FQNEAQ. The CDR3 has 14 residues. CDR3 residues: CASSLNGGIYEQYF. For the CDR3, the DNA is TGTGCCAGCAGCTTAAACGGGGGGATCTACGAGCAGTACTTC.

The CDR3 DNA reads TGTGCCAGCAGCCCAAGTACCGGAGGCGAGACCCAGTACTTC. Translation: CASSPSTGGETQYF. The chain joins TRBV4-2 to TRBJ2-5; D is perhaps TRBD2 (5 bases). Germline V gene data show CDR1 as LGHNA and CDR2 as YNFKEQ. The germline V and J ends were trimmed by 4 bases and 5 bases, with 14 bases remaining between them. This CDR3 contains 14 residues.

CDR3 in amino acids: CASSQETAGGANVLTF. As DNA, the CDR3 is TGTGCCAGCAGCCAAGAGACTGCGGGAGGGGCCAACGTCCTGACTTTC. This sequence joins TRBV4-2 and TRBJ2-6; a weak D match, TRBD2 (6 bases). Germline V gene data show CDR1 as LGHNA and CDR2 as YNFKEQ. The CDR3 extends over 16 amino acids. Trimming cost V 0 bases and J 4 bases, with 10 bases left between them.

The CDR3 protein is CASSPPGAGVNQPQHF. Written as DNA, the CDR3 is TGTGCCAGCTCACCACCGGGGGCAGGGGTCAATCAGCCCCAGCATTTT. The chain couples TRBV18 to TRBJ1-5, with D possibly being TRBD1 (6 bases). Germline V gene data show CDR1 as KGHSH and CDR2 as LQKENI. V was trimmed by 0 bases and J by 3 bases, leaving 12 bases between them. The length of the CDR3 is 16 residues. The whole variable domain, filled in from reference TRBV18 and TRBJ1-5, reads NAGVMQNPRHLVRRRGQEARLRCSPMKGHSHVYWYRQLPEEGLKFMVYLQKENIIDESGMPKERFSAEFPKEGPSILRIQQVVRGDSAAYFCASSPPGAGVNQPQHFGDGTRLSIL.

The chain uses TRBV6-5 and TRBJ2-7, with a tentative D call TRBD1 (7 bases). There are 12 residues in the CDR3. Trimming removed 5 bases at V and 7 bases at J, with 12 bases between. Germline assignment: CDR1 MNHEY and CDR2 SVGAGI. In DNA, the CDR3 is TGTGCCAGCAGTGAGCAGGGGGGAGAGCAGTACTTC. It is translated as CASSEQGGEQYF.

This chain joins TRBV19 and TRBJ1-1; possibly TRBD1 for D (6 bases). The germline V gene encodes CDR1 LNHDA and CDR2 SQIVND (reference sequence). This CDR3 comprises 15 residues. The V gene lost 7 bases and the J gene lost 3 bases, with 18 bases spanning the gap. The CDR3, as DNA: TGTGCCAGTATCCCTGGTGGGGGGGCCCACACTGAAGCTTTCTTT. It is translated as CASIPGGGAHTEAFF.

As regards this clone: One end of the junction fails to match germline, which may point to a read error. CDR3 sequence (DNA): TGTTCCAGCAGCTTAGGGGCTAGCGGGGGCCAAGAGACCCAGTACTTC. Its translation: CSSSLGASGGQETQYF. The chain couples TRBV7-9 to TRBJ2-5; 10 positions agree with TRBD2. This CDR3 is 16 amino acids long. Germline values: CDR1 SEHNR, CDR2 FQNEAQ (reference sequence).

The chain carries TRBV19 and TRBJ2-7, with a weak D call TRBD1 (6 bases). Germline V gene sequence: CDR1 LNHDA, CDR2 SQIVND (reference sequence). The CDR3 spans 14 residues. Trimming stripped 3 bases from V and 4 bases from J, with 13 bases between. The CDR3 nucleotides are TGTGCCAGTAGTATTGGTGGGACACAGTACGAGCAGTACTTC. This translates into CASSIGGTQYEQYF.